The clone carrying this TCR beta chain has ten or more counts. Its target is not known. This entry is derived from a study of naive and memory T cell subsets. With V trimmed by 2 bases and J by 6 bases, 1 base remained unmatched. The CDR3 has 14 residues. Germline V lookup: CDR1 SGHVS, CDR2 FQNEAQ. Study-wide results and caveats: TCR transcript changes with activation or differentiation may affect this RNA method.

TCR cDNA received a 3' ligated oligonucleotide that carried a UMI. RNA was extracted from 2 to 3 ml of whole blood of healthy adults. Unsorted total RNA, about 1 to 1,100 ng, was DNase treated before reverse transcription. Amplification of ligated cDNA took four PCR rounds with SP2 and nested alpha and beta constant primers. Reverse transcription of blood and skin TCR RNA was primed at alpha and beta constant regions. TCRdb passed the 5' RACE reads through MiXCR, listing each CDR3 protein once. The sample has roughly 62,000 distinct CDR3 sequences, 5.5% to 8.5% seen once. This TCR derives from a male donor in good health. The chain is built from TRBV7-8 and TRBJ1-4; 9 nucleotides match TRBD1. The CDR3 DNA is TGTGCCAGCAGCTTAAACAGGGGGCATGAAAAACTGTTTTTT. Its translation: CASSLNRGHEKLFF.